What follows are 13 T cell receptor beta chains derived from one specimen sequenced in a study of post-analysis software for immune sequencing data. Study-level findings and limits: In patients, about 5 TRBV segments were more frequent than in controls, with TRBV5-6, TRBV5-1 and TRBV20-1 among them.

Each TCR beta cDNA library carried unique molecular identifiers. TCRdb used MiXCR to reprocess the PCR reads, holding one entry per CDR3 protein. The table shows around 440,000 distinct CDR3 sequences, with nearly 45% occurring only once. Their recognized antigens are unknown. Source material: blood. The receptors were gathered from a girl aged 10-17 years with multiple sclerosis.

The chain is built from TRBV28 and TRBJ2-5, with TRBD1 matching 10 bases. The CDR3 length is 14 residues. Trimming removed 4 bases from V and 5 bases from J; junction bases left unmatched: 4. Germline lookup yields CDR1 MDHEN and CDR2 SYDVKM. CDR3 in amino acids: CASSSPGQGETQYF. CDR3 nucleotides: TGTGCCAGCAGTTCTCCGGGACAGGGGGAGACCCAGTACTTC.

This clonotype has a handful of counts. This chain uses TRBV7-9 with TRBJ2-3; D uncertain. CDR3 length: 16 residues. V gave up 5 bases and J gave up 0 bases, with 15 bases separating them. Germline CDR1 is SEHNR and CDR2 is FQNEAQ (reference sequence). Here the CDR3 reads CASSVTQWGSTDTQYF. In DNA, the CDR3 is TGTGCCAGCAGCGTCACCCAGTGGGGAAGCACAGATACGCAGTATTTT.

The V gene is TRBV12-3 or TRBV12-4, the J gene TRBJ1-1, with D maybe TRBD1 (6 bases). V lost 3 bases and J 0 bases, leaving 8 bases between the germline ends. This CDR3 is built from 14 residues. The CDR3 nucleotides are TGTGCCAGCAGTTTGGGACATATGAACACTGAAGCTTTCTTT. Its translation: CASSLGHMNTEAFF.

This sequence joins TRBV29-1 and TRBJ1-1, with 8 bases matching TRBD1. CDR1 and CDR2 (germline): SQVTM, ANQGSEA. The trim removed 3 bases at V and 5 bases at J, leaving 8 bases unmatched. This CDR3 region has 14 residues. The CDR3 loop is CSVESGGYPTEAFF. The CDR3 DNA is TGCAGCGTTGAGTCAGGGGGCTATCCTACTGAAGCTTTCTTT.

This clonotype was counted only a few times. This chain joins TRBV6-1 and TRBJ2-7; 8 bases fit TRBD1. Germline V lookup: CDR1 MNHNS, CDR2 SASEGT. The CDR3 has 14 amino acids. The V gene end was trimmed by 7 bases and the J gene end by 3 bases; junction bases not matched to a gene: 8. The CDR3 is CASKKTGVDYEQYF. Here the CDR3 DNA reads TGTGCCAGCAAAAAGACAGGGGTCGACTACGAGCAGTACTTC.

There are a few counts of this clonotype. The chain joins TRBV12-5 to TRBJ2-5, with D tentatively TRBD1 (6 bases). Trimming removed 6 bases at V and 8 bases at J, with 16 bases between. Germline CDR1 LGHNT, CDR2 FRNRAP. The CDR3 sequence is 13 residues long. The CDR3: CASGTTLQGTQYF. The CDR3 DNA reads as TGTGCTAGTGGCACCACTCTACAGGGAACCCAGTACTTC.

V is TRBV10-3 and J is TRBJ2-7, with D hard to call. CDR3 length: 12 amino acids. Per germline, CDR1 ENHRY and CDR2 SYGVKD. Trimming shortened V by 6 bases and J by 3 bases, and 9 bases separated the two germline ends. In nucleotides, the CDR3 is TGTGCCATCAGCGGCCCGGACTACGAGCAGTACTTC. As protein: CAISGPDYEQYF.

This sequence joins TRBV15 and TRBJ2-1; 10 bases align to TRBD1. The V and J ends lost 8 bases and 0 bases, in that order; junction bases with no gene match: 10. CDR1 is LNHNV and CDR2 is YYDKDF in the germline V gene (reference sequence). The CDR3 is made up of 17 amino acids. The CDR3 loop is CATGGQGTLSSYNEQFF. CDR3 bases: TGTGCCACCGGGGGACAGGGGACCCTGAGCTCCTACAATGAGCAGTTCTTC.

The rearrangement uses TRBV2 and TRBJ2-5; D is possibly TRBD1 (5 bases). This CDR3 has 15 residues. The V gene's germline CDR1 is SNHLY and CDR2 FYNNEI. Trimming pared 4 bases from V and 3 bases from J, leaving 15 bases between. CDR3 nucleotides: TGTGCCAGCAGTGGTCGAGGACATGATAAAGAGACCCAGTACTTC. This encodes CASSGRGHDKETQYF.

The chain is built from TRBV20-1 and TRBJ2-2; D remains ambiguous. Per the germline V gene, CDR1 is DFQATT and CDR2 is SNEGSKA (reference sequence). The CDR3 runs to 13 residues. Between the trimmed V and J ends, which lost 1 base and 5 bases, there was a span of 8 bases. CDR3 region: CSARARVTGELFF. CDR3 bases: TGCAGTGCTAGAGCCCGGGTGACCGGGGAGCTGTTTTTT.

This clonotype was recorded a few times. The rearrangement uses TRBV10-1 and TRBJ2-7, with 7 bases aligning to TRBD2. This CDR3 comprises 15 residues. Germline V gene sequence: CDR1 WNHNN, CDR2 SYGVQD (reference sequence). After removal of 3 bases from V and 2 bases from J, the junction contained 7 bases not matched to a gene. CDR3 protein: CASSEGLAVTYEQYF. The CDR3 DNA sequence: TGCGCCAGCAGTGAAGGGCTAGCGGTAACCTACGAGCAGTACTTC.

The chain uses TRBV7-3 and TRBJ2-7, with D perhaps assigned TRBD1 or TRBD2 (5 bases each). The J call is uncertain, as TRBJ2-5 better fits the DNA end. Germline values: CDR1 SGHTA, CDR2 FQGTGA. This CDR3 contains 14 residues. The CDR3 protein is CASSFGASPRTQYF. CDR3 coding DNA: TGTGCCAGCAGCTTCGGGGCCTCTCCACGGACCCAGTACTTC.

This clonotype has just one count. This chain connects TRBV11-2 to TRBJ1-2; D is unclear. In germline, CDR1 is SGHAT, CDR2 FQNNGV. The ends were cut back, 4 bases at V and 0 bases at J, with 18 bases in the middle. The CDR3 consists of 17 residues. In DNA form, the CDR3 reads TGTGCCAGCAGCTCGATTCGCCGGATTCAAGCTAACTATGGCTACACCTTC. Residues: CASSSIRRIQANYGYTF.